The clone carrying this T cell receptor beta chain was detected many times. Its specificity is unknown. TCR beta CDR3 region amplification was performed from RNA transcripts. Using the HTBI primer set, a first-round RT-PCR was run on the TCR CDR3. TCRdb passed the multiplex PCR reads through MiXCR, listing each CDR3 protein once. The sample shows a few hundred thousand distinct CDR3 sequences, more than 45% of them seen only once. The source of the sample is a study of T cells in Graves' hyperthyroidism and ophthalmopathy. Notes on the study in general: Model predictions of ophthalmopathy came a median around 7.1 months before onset. The blood repertoire included most of the expanded thyroid clonotypes above 0.001.

Germline assignment: CDR1 MGHRA and CDR2 YSYEKL. The V end lost 1 base, the J end lost 2 bases, and 11 bases lay between the germline ends. CDR3 length: 15 amino acids. Clinicians diagnosed patients from clinical symptoms, serum thyroxine and TRAb, thyroid ultrasound and orbital computed tomography. This TCR came from an adult woman with Graves' disease, either hyperthyroidism or ophthalmopathy (not recorded which). The J gene is TRBJ1-2, the V gene TRBV4-1; D is undetermined. The sequencing input was peripheral blood or thyroid tissue (not recorded which). The CDR3 sequence: CASSQVGGSNYGYTF. CDR3 DNA: TGCGCCAGCAGCCAAGTGGGTGGATCAAACTATGGCTACACCTTC.